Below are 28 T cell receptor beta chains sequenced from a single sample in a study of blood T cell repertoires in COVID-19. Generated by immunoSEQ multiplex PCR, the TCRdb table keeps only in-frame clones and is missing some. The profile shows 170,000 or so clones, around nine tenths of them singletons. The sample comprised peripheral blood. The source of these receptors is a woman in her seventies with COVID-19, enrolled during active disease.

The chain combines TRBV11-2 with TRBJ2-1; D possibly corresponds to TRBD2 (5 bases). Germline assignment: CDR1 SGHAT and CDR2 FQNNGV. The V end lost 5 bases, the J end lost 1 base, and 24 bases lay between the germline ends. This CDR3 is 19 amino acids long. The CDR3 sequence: CASSKRPPPDFLSYNEQFF. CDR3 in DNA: TGTGCCAGCAGCAAAAGGCCCCCCCCGGACTTCCTTTCCTACAATGAGCAGTTCTTC. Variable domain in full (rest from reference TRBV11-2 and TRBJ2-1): EAGVAQSPRYKIIEKRQSVAFWCNPISGHATLYWYQQILGQGPKLLIQFQNNGVVDDSQLPKDRFSAERLKGVDSTLKIQPAKLEDSAVYLCASSKRPPPDFLSYNEQFFGPGTRLTVL.

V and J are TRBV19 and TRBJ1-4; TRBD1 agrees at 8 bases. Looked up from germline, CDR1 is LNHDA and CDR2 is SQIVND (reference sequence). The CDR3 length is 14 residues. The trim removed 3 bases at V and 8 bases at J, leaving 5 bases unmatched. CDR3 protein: CASSMTGAWEKLFF. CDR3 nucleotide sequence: TGTGCCAGTAGTATGACAGGGGCGTGGGAAAAACTGTTTTTT.

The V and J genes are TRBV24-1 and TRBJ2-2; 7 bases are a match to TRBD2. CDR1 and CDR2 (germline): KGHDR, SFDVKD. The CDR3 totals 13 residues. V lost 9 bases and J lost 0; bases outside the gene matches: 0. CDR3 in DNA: TGTGCCACCGGACTAGCGAACACCGGGGAGCTGTTTTTT. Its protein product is CATGLANTGELFF.

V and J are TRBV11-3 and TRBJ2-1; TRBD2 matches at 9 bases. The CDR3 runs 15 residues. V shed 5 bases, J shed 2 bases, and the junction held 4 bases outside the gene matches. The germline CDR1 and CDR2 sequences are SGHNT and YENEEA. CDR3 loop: CASSPRLAAYNEQFF. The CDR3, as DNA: TGTGCCAGCAGCCCAAGACTAGCGGCCTACAATGAGCAGTTCTTC.

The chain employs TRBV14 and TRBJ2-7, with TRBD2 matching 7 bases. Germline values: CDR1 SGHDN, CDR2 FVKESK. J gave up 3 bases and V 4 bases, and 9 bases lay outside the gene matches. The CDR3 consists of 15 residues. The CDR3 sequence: CASSRHSGRYYEQYF. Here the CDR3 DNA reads TGTGCCAGCAGCCGACATAGCGGGCGATACTACGAGCAGTACTTC.

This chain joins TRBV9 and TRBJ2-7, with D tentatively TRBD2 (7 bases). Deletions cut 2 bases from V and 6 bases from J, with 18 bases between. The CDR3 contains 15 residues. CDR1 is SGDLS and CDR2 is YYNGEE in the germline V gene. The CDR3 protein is CASSVKGGAGAEQYF. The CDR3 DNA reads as TGTGCCAGCAGCGTCAAGGGGGGGGCGGGAGCCGAGCAGTACTTC.

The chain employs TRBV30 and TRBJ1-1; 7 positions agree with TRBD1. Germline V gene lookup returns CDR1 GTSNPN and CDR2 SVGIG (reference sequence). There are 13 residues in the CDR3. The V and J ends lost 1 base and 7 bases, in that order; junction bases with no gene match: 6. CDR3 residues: CAWSATGFSEAFF. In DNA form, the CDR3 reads TGTGCCTGGAGTGCGACAGGGTTCAGTGAAGCTTTCTTT.

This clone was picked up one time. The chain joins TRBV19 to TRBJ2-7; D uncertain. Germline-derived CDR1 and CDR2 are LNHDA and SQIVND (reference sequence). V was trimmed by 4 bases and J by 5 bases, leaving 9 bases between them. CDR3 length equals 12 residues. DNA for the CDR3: TGTGCCAGTAGTACCTCGCAGGACGAGCAGTACTTC. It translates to CASSTSQDEQYF.

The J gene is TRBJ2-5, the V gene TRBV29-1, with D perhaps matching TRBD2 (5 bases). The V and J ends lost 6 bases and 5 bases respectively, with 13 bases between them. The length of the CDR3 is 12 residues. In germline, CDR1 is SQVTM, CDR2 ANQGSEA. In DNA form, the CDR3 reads TGCAGCGTGGGCCTCCGGAGGGAGACCCAGTACTTC. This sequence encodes CSVGLRRETQYF.

CDR3 amino acids: CSASDLQSGRLYEQFF. CDR3 DNA: TGCAGTGCTAGTGATTTACAAAGCGGGAGGTTGTATGAGCAGTTCTTC. The chain recombines TRBV20-1 with TRBJ2-1; the match to TRBD2 covers 9 bases. This CDR3 is built from 16 residues. Germline trimming cut 3 bases from V and 8 bases from J; bases unmatched to any gene: 14. Germline CDR1 is DFQATT and CDR2 is SNEGSKA (reference sequence).

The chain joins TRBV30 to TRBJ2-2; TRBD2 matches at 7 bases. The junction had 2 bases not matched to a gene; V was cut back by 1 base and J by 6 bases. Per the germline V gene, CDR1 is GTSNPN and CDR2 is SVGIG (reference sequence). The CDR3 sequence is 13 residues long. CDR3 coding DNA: TGTGCCTGGAGTGCCGGGAGGTCCGGGGAGCTGTTTTTT. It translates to CAWSAGRSGELFF.

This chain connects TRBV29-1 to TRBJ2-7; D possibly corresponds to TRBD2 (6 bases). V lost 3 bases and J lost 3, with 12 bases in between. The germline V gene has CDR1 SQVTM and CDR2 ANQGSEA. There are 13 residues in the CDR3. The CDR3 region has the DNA TGCAGCGTTGATAACGGGGGAGGCTACGAGCAGTACTTC. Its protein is CSVDNGGGYEQYF.

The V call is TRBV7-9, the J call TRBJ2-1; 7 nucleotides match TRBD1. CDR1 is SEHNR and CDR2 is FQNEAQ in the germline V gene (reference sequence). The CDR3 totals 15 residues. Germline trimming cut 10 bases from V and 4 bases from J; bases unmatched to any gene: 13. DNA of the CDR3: TGTGCCACCGGGGACAGTCTGCGAGTATACAATGAGCAGTTCTTC. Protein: CATGDSLRVYNEQFF.

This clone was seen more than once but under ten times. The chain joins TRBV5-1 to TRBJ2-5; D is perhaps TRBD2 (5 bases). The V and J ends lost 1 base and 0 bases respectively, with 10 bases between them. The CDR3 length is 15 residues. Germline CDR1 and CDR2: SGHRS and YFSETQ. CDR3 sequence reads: CASSLRPGNQETQYF. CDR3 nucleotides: TGCGCCAGCAGCTTGAGGCCGGGGAACCAAGAGACCCAGTACTTC. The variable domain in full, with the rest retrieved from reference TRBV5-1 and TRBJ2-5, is KAGVTQTPRYLIKTRGQQVTLSCSPISGHRSVSWYQQTPGQGLQFLFEYFSETQRNKGNFPGRFSGRQFSNSRSEMNVSTLELGDSALYLCASSLRPGNQETQYFGPGTRLLVL.

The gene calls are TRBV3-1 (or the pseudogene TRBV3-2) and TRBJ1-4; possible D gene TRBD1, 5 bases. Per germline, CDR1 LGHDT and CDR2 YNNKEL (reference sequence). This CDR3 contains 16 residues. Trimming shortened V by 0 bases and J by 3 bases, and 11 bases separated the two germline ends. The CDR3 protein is CASSQDLGTSNEKLFF. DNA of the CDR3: TGTGCCAGCAGCCAAGATTTGGGGACTTCTAATGAAAAACTGTTTTTT.

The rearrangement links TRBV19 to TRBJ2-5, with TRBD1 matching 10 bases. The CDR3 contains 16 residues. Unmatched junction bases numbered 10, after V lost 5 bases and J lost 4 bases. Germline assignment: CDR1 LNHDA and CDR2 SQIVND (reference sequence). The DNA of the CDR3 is TGTGCCAGTAGTCCCGGACGACGGACAGGGGGAGAGACCCAGTACTTC. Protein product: CASSPGRRTGGETQYF.

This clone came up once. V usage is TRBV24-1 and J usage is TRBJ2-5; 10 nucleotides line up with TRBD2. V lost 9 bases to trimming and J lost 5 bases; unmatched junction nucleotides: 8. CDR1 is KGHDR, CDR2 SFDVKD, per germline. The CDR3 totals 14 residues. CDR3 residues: CATLPSGRGETQYF. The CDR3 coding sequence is TGTGCCACCCTACCTAGCGGGAGAGGTGAGACCCAGTACTTC.

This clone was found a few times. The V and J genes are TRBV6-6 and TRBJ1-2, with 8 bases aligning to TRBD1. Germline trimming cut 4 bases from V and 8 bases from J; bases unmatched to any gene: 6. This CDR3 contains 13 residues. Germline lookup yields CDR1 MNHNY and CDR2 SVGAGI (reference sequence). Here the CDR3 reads CASSSPGTGGYTF. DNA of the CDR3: TGTGCCAGCAGTTCCCCCGGGACAGGAGGCTACACCTTC.

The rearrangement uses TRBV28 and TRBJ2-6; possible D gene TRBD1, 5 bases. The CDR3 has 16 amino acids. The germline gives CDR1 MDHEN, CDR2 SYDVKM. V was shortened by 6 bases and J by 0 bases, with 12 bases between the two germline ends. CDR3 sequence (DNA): TGTGCCAGCAGAGCCCCGACAGCCTCTGGGGCCAACGTCCTGACTTTC. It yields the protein CASRAPTASGANVLTF.

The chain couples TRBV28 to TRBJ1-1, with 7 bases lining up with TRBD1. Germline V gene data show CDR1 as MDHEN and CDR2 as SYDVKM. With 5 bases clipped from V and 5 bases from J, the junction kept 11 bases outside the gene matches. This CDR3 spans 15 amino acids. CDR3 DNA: TGTGCCAGCAGTACATCGACAGGGCTGGGGACTGAAGCTTTCTTT. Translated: CASSTSTGLGTEAFF.

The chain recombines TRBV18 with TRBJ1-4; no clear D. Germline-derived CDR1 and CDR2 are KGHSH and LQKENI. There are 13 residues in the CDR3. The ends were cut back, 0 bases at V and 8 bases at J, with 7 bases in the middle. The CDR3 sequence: CASSPPLGEKLFF. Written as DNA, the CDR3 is TGTGCCAGCTCACCACCGCTCGGGGAAAAACTGTTTTTT.

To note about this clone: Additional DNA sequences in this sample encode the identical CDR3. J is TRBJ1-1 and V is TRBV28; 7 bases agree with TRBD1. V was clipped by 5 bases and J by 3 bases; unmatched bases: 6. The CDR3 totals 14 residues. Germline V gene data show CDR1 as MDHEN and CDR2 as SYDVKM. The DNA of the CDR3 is TGTGCCAGCAGTCCGACAGGGTGGGACACTGAAGCTTTCTTT. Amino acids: CASSPTGWDTEAFF. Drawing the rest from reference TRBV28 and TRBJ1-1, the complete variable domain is DVKVTQSSRYLVKRTGEKVFLECVQDMDHENMFWYRQDPGLGLRLIYFSYDVKMKEKGDIPEGYSVSREKKERFSLILESASTNQTSMYLCASSPTGWDTEAFFGQGTRLTVV.

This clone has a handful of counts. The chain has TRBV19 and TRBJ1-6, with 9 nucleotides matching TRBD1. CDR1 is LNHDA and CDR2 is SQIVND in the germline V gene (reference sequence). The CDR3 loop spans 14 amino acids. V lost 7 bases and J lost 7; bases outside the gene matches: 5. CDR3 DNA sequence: TGTGCCAGTACCCGGGACAGGGTCAATTCACCCCTCCACTTT. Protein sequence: CASTRDRVNSPLHF.

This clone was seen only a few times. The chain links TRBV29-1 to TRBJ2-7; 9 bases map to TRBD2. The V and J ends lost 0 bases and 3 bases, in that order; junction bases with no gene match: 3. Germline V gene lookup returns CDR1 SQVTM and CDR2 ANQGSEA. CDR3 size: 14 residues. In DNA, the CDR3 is TGCAGCGTTGAAGATACAGCGGGAGGCTACGAGCAGTACTTC. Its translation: CSVEDTAGGYEQYF.

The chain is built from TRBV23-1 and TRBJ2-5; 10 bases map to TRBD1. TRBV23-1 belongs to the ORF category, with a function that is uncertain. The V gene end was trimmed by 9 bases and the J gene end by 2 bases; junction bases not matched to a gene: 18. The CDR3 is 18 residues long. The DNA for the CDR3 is TGCGCCAGATATGGACAGGGGGAGGATAGCGGGTCTCAAGAGACCCAGTACTTC. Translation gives CARYGQGEDSGSQETQYF.

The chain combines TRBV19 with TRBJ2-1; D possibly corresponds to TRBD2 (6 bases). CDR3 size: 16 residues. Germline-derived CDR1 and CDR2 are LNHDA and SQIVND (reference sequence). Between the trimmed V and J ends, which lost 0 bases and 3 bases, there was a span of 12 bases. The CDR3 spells CASSIDGGEIYNEQFF. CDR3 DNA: TGTGCCAGTAGTATAGACGGCGGGGAAATCTACAATGAGCAGTTCTTC.

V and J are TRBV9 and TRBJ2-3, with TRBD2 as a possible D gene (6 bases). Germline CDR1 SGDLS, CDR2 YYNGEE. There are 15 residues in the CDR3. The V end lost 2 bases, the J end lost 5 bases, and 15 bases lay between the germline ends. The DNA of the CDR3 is TGTGCCAGCAGCGTTTGGCGGGACTTTGGAGATACGCAGTATTTT. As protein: CASSVWRDFGDTQYF.

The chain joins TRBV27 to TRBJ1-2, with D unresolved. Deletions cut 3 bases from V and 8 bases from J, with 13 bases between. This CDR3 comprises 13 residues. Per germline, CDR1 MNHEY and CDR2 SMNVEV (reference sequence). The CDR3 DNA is TGTGCCAGCAGTTTTGAGGCGTCACGCGGCTACACCTTC. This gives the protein CASSFEASRGYTF.